This TCR beta chain was retrieved from a study of preoperative IRX-2 immunotherapy in early breast cancer. V was cut by 5 bases and J by 4 bases, with 20 bases left in between. The CDR3 spans 16 residues. Germline CDR1 reads MNHGY; CDR2 reads SAAAGT. Using immunoSEQ multiplex PCR, the repertoire was profiled, and TCRdb retains in-frame clones only, with some absent. The data hold under 40,000 clones, with around 92% observed a single time. Treatment reported: preoperative locoregional IRX-2 cytokine immunotherapy. Samples came from a phase Ib trial of preoperative locoregional IRX-2 cytokine immunotherapy.

This specimen consisted of tumor tissue, obtained after IRX-2 immunotherapy. This TCR was recovered from a human donor with breast cancer. The chain joins TRBV6-8 to TRBJ1-2; weak D call: TRBD1 (5 bases). CDR3 DNA sequence: TGTGCCAGCAGTCGAGGGACCTTGTCTCTCACCTATGGCTACACCTTC. Translated, it gives CASSRGTLSLTYGYTF.